The next 30 T cell receptor beta chains were all read from a single sample in a study of monozygotic twins with inflammatory bowel disease. TCRdb re-called the 5' RACE reads; every CDR3 protein appears as one record, without DNA. Its clone listing holds about 160,000 distinct CDR3 sequences. Material for sequencing was blood. These receptors all stem from a human donor with ulcerative colitis or Crohn's disease, or a healthy co-twin of an affected twin (not recorded which).

This rearrangement joins TRBV5-1 to TRBJ1-2; no DNA is available, so the TRBD1 call from TCRdb remains unchecked. The CDR3 length is 14 residues. CDR1 is SGHRS and CDR2 is YFSETQ in the germline V gene. The chain's CDR3 is CASSLAGDNYGYTF.

The chain couples TRBV5-1 to TRBJ2-7; TCRdb picks TRBD1, but there is no DNA to check that call. This CDR3 spans 15 amino acids. CDR1 and CDR2 (germline): SGHRS, YFSETQ. This chain's CDR3 is CASSLEGTDSYEQYF. The full variable domain, in which reference TRBV5-1 and TRBJ2-7 provide the parts outside the CDR3, is KAGVTQTPRYLIKTRGQQVTLSCSPISGHRSVSWYQQTPGQGLQFLFEYFSETQRNKGNFPGRFSGRQFSNSRSEMNVSTLELGDSALYLCASSLEGTDSYEQYFGPGTRLTVT.

The chain recombines TRBV9 with TRBJ1-1; TCRdb outputs TRBD1, but without DNA this stays unchecked. From germline, CDR1 is SGDLS and CDR2 YYNGEE. This CDR3 region has 15 residues. CDR3 amino acids: CASSINTGLFSEAFF.

The V and J genes are TRBV24-1 and TRBJ2-1; as DNA is missing, the TRBD1 call by TCRdb cannot be tested. In germline, CDR1 is KGHDR, CDR2 SFDVKD. This CDR3 comprises 14 residues. CDR3 in amino acids: CATSDEPQGDEQFF.

The chain couples TRBV27 to TRBJ2-3; TCRdb gives TRBD2 as the D gene, but with no DNA this cannot be confirmed. The CDR3 spans 15 residues. CDR1 and CDR2 from the germline V gene are MNHEY and SMNVEV (reference sequence). CDR3 region: CATRTSGGLTDTQYF.

The V and J genes are TRBV4-2 and TRBJ2-2; TCRdb's D call, TRBD1, is unchecked because there is no DNA. Germline V gene data show CDR1 as LGHNA and CDR2 as YNFKEQ. CDR3 length equals 16 residues. The CDR3 loop reads CASSQDRGAYAGELFF.

The chain couples TRBV2 to TRBJ2-7. The germline V gene encodes CDR1 SNHLY and CDR2 FYNNEI. The CDR3 sequence is 13 residues long. The CDR3 is CASKTDSSYEQYF.

The chain is built from TRBV6-1 and TRBJ2-7; TCRdb picks TRBD1, but there is no DNA to check that call. The CDR3 is 15 amino acids. From germline, CDR1 is MNHNS and CDR2 SASEGT. The CDR3 reads CASSGAPGDPYEQYF.

The chain carries TRBV29-1 and TRBJ1-5. The CDR3 is 13 amino acids. Germline V lookup: CDR1 SQVTM, CDR2 ANQGSEA. CDR3 region: CSVRTEADQPQHF.

The chain combines TRBV20-1 with TRBJ2-2; TCRdb designates TRBD1, a call that cannot be tested without DNA. The length of the CDR3 is 16 residues. In germline, CDR1 is DFQATT, CDR2 SNEGSKA (reference sequence). CDR3: CSARKSGTGGTGELFF.

This chain links TRBV7-2 with TRBJ1-1; TCRdb picks TRBD1, but there is no DNA to check that call. The CDR3 contains 15 residues. Per germline, CDR1 SGHTA and CDR2 FQGNSA. CDR3 in amino acids: CASSSPLGRSNEAFF.

The chain is built from TRBV20-1 and TRBJ2-1; TCRdb's assignment of TRBD2 cannot be checked, as there is no DNA. The CDR3 is made up of 15 amino acids. The germline V gene encodes CDR1 DFQATT and CDR2 SNEGSKA (reference sequence). The CDR3 is CSAKRGESLGNEQFF.

The chain combines TRBV20-1 with TRBJ1-1. The CDR3 sequence is 13 residues long. Germline values: CDR1 DFQATT, CDR2 SNEGSKA (reference sequence). The CDR3 protein is CSARDNMNTEAFF.

The gene calls are TRBV12-3 or TRBV12-4 and TRBJ1-5; TCRdb calls TRBD1, which cannot be checked without DNA. The CDR3 spans 12 residues. This CDR3 reads CASSPGYQPQHF.

This rearrangement joins TRBV6-5 to TRBJ1-2. The CDR3 covers 17 residues. Germline-derived CDR1 and CDR2 are MNHEY and SVGAGI. CDR3 sequence: CASSYSSEARSNYGYTF.

V and J are TRBV5-4 and TRBJ2-5; the D call from TCRdb, TRBD1, cannot be confirmed without DNA. This CDR3 contains 15 residues. Germline CDR1 and CDR2: SGHNT and YYREEE (reference sequence). The CDR3 protein is CASSPGQTYQETQYF.

V is TRBV5-5 and J is TRBJ1-1; TCRdb reports TRBD1, a call that lacks DNA to check it against. The CDR3 is made up of 15 amino acids. CDR1 is SGHKS, CDR2 YYEKEE, per germline (reference sequence). CDR3: CASSFVSTGGPEAFF. The complete variable domain, with remaining parts taken from reference TRBV5-5 and TRBJ1-1, reads DAGVTQSPTHLIKTRGQQVTLRCSPISGHKSVSWYQQVLGQGPQFIFQYYEKEERGRGNFPDRFSARQFPNYSSELNVNALLLGDSALYLCASSFVSTGGPEAFFGQGTRLTVV.

V usage is TRBV20-1 and J usage is TRBJ2-5. Germline CDR1 and CDR2: DFQATT and SNEGSKA (reference sequence). The CDR3 totals 14 residues. The CDR3 protein is CSARDGSFGETQYF.

The chain is built from TRBV28 and TRBJ2-7; absent DNA, TCRdb's TRBD1 call cannot be checked. CDR3 size: 15 residues. CDR1 is MDHEN, CDR2 SYDVKM, per germline. Here the CDR3 reads CASTSPTGGVNEQYF.

This rearrangement joins TRBV3-1 to TRBJ1-1; TCRdb names TRBD1, which stays unverified in the absence of DNA. The germline gives CDR1 LGHDT, CDR2 YNNKEL (reference sequence). CDR3 length: 14 residues. CDR3 sequence reads: CASSPIDRGTEAFF.

The rearrangement links TRBV4-1 to TRBJ2-1; TCRdb's D call, TRBD1, is unchecked because there is no DNA. The V gene's germline CDR1 is MGHRA and CDR2 YSYEKL. The CDR3 extends over 17 amino acids. The CDR3 spells CASSQVFSGKGYNEQFF.

This CDR3 reads CASSRSGSATKNIQYF. The chain couples TRBV9 to TRBJ2-4; TCRdb designates TRBD2, a call that cannot be tested without DNA. The CDR3 contains 16 residues. Germline V gives CDR1 SGDLS, CDR2 YYNGEE.

The V and J genes are TRBV24-1 and TRBJ2-5; there is no DNA to check the TCRdb D call of TRBD1. The CDR3 has 14 amino acids. Germline CDR1 and CDR2: KGHDR and SFDVKD. The CDR3 is CANLRDRERETQYF.

The rearrangement uses TRBV9 and TRBJ2-2; no DNA is available, so the TRBD2 call from TCRdb remains unchecked. Germline CDR1 SGDLS, CDR2 YYNGEE. This CDR3 is 16 amino acids long. The CDR3 reads CASSARLAENTGELFF.

The chain employs TRBV29-1 and TRBJ1-5. CDR1 SQVTM and CDR2 ANQGSEA come from the germline V gene. CDR3 length: 13 amino acids. The CDR3 protein is CSVAAGSNQPQHF.

The rearrangement joins TRBV7-2 to TRBJ2-7; TCRdb gives TRBD1 as the D gene, but with no DNA this cannot be confirmed. The CDR3 contains 15 residues. Germline V gene sequence: CDR1 SGHTA, CDR2 FQGNSA. This CDR3 is CASSTGTGAPYEQYF.

V gene TRBV11-2 combines with J gene TRBJ2-1; as DNA is missing, the TRBD1 call by TCRdb cannot be tested. The CDR3 totals 16 residues. CDR1 SGHAT and CDR2 FQNNGV come from the germline V gene. The CDR3 sequence: CASSLKPHGVYNEQFF.

This chain connects TRBV20-1 to TRBJ2-1; the TCRdb D gene call, TRBD1, has no DNA to confirm it. The CDR3 runs to 15 residues. The germline V gene encodes CDR1 DFQATT and CDR2 SNEGSKA (reference sequence). The CDR3 region is CSASTPGQGLNEQFF.

The chain links TRBV20-1 to TRBJ1-2; checking the TCRdb D call of TRBD1 is not possible without DNA. CDR1 is DFQATT and CDR2 is SNEGSKA in the germline V gene (reference sequence). The CDR3 covers 15 residues. The CDR3 sequence: CSAPNGNRGFDGYTF.

Here the CDR3 reads CASSWGLENTGELFF. This chain links TRBV5-1 with TRBJ2-2; absent DNA, TCRdb's TRBD2 call cannot be checked. Per the germline V gene, CDR1 is SGHRS and CDR2 is YFSETQ. This CDR3 spans 15 amino acids.